This TCR beta chain was sequenced for a study of beta chain bispecific antibodies for T cell cancers. Study outcomes and limitations: Normal T cells contributed less of the targeted TRBV signal than the leukemia cells did. The anti-TRBV5-5 antibody also binds TRBV5-6, a similar gene.

The CDR3 is made up of 13 amino acids. Trimming took off 0 bases at V and 4 bases at J, with 3 bases between the two ends. CDR1 and CDR2 from the germline V gene are LGHDT and YNNKEL (reference sequence). Expansion lasted approximately 3 days, with either anti-CD3 antibody OKT3 or CD3/CD28 beads. Approximately 50,000 normal T cells were cocultured with approximately 50,000 target cells and bispecific antibody. In TCRdb, the 5' RACE reads were re-called with MiXCR into one record per CDR3 protein. The sample shows about 9,600 distinct CDR3 sequences, about 2% of them seen only once. Many counts were recorded for this clonotype. Antigen: not known.

The origin of this receptor is a human donor in good health. Some clones in this sample may be carry-over from other donors' samples. The specimen comprised T cells from a healthy donor cultured with Jurkat leukemia cells, sampled from a culture containing an anti-CD19 bispecific antibody. The V call is TRBV3-1, the J call TRBJ2-2, with D uncertain. The CDR3 loop reads CASSQDPTGELFF. Written as DNA, the CDR3 is TGTGCCAGCAGCCAAGACCCCACCGGGGAGCTGTTTTTT. Combining the CDR3 with reference TRBV3-1 and TRBJ2-2 gives the whole variable domain DTAVSQTPKYLVTQMGNDKSIKCEQNLGHDTMYWYKQDSKKFLKIMFSYNNKELIINETVPNRFSPKSPDKAHLNLHINSLELGDSAVYFCASSQDPTGELFFGEGSRLTVL.